The table lists the clone carrying this T cell receptor beta chain with a few counts. The data belong to a study of beta chain features in type 1 diabetes. Per donor, one heparinised blood draw averaged about 116 mL. Every bit of the isolated RNA underwent reverse transcription, so sequencing read expressed TCRB transcripts. Sequenced by immunoSEQ multiplex PCR; TCRdb stores in-frame clones only, minus some. This sample has more than 350,000 clones, with over 10% found just once. Trimming stripped 0 bases from V and 9 bases from J, with 9 bases between. This CDR3 has 13 residues. Germline V CDR1 and CDR2: LNHNV, YYDKDF (reference sequence).

This sequence originates from a woman in her late teens or twenties in good health. This chain links TRBV15 with TRBJ2-1; unclear D gene. Source material: naive CD4+ T cells from blood. CDR3 DNA: TGTGCCACCAGCAGAGATTCTAGAGGTGAGCAGTTCTTC. It encodes CATSRDSRGEQFF.